The rows below give T cell receptor beta chains drawn from one sample of a study of Ad26.COV2.S vaccination and SARS-CoV-2 variants. Produced via immunoSEQ multiplex PCR; TCRdb's table is partial and in-frame only. This repertoire shows 300,000 to 500,000 clones, around nine tenths found once; its top ten account for roughly 3.5%. The source was peripheral blood, collected in a trial of Ad26.COV2.S vaccine versus placebo. The receptors were gathered from a person aged 18-65 years who received the Ad26.COV2.S COVID-19 vaccine or a placebo. CDR3s include the opening cysteine and the closing phenylalanine or tryptophan. The D gene is left open where the match is weak. For some rows the clone size is stated as once, few or many, or as a class when expanded; others skip it.

v_call,j_call,d_call,clone_size,cdr3_nt,cdr3_aa
TRBV7-7,TRBJ2-3,TRBD2,.,TGTGCTAGCAGCTTACCCAGGTCGGCGGGAGAGACACATCGCACAGATACGCAGTATTTT,CASSLPRSAGETHRTDTQYF
TRBV27,TRBJ1-4,.,.,TGTGCCAGCAGTTTACTCCCCGGACAGAAGCATGAAAAACTGTTTTTT,CASSLLPGQKHEKLFF
TRBV6-5,TRBJ1-5,TRBD1,few,TGTGCCAGCAGTTACTCGTGGACAGGCCGCGAGCAGCCCCAGCATTTT,CASSYSWTGREQPQHF
TRBV3-1/TRBV3-2,TRBJ2-7,TRBD1,.,TGTGCCAGCAGCCGAACAGGGGAACGCGAGCAGTACTTC,CASSRTGEREQYF
TRBV11-3,TRBJ2-2,.,.,TGTGCCAGCAGCCAGGGGGGTATGGACAGAAACACCGGGGAGCTGTTTTTT,CASSQGGMDRNTGELFF
TRBV7-2,TRBJ2-2,TRBD2,.,TGTGCCAGCAGCATAAGCGGGGGGGCTCTCGTCGGGGAGCTGTTTTTT,CASSISGGALVGELFF
TRBV14,TRBJ2-5,.,once,TGTGCCAGCAGCCCTCTGAACACTCAAGAGACCCAGTACTTC,CASSPLNTQETQYF
TRBV4-2,TRBJ2-5,TRBD2,.,TGTGCCAGCAGCCCCCGGGCTCGCGGGGGGGACCAAGAGACCCAGTACTTC,CASSPRARGGDQETQYF
TRBV19,TRBJ2-2,.,.,TGTGCCAGTAGTATGAGGGCATCCGGGGAGCTGTTTTTT,CASSMRASGELFF
TRBV5-1,TRBJ1-1,.,.,TGCGCCAGCAGCTTACAGGGACGCAACACTGAAGCTTTCTTT,CASSLQGRNTEAFF
TRBV2,TRBJ2-4,TRBD1,.,TGTGCCAGCGGATGGGACAGGCAGGGCAAAAACATTCAGTACTTC,CASGWDRQGKNIQYF
TRBV7-6,TRBJ1-5,.,.,TGTGCCAGCAGCTTAGCGGGGGGGGGAATTCAGCCCCAGCATTTT,CASSLAGGGIQPQHF
TRBV12-3/TRBV12-4,TRBJ1-2,TRBD1,.,TGTGCCAGCAGTGGGACAGGTATAGGTGGCTACACCTTC,CASSGTGIGGYTF
TRBV5-1,TRBJ1-6,.,.,TGCGCCAGCAGCTCAATTGGGGTTTCCTATAATTCACCCCTCCACTTT,CASSSIGVSYNSPLHF
TRBV7-2,TRBJ1-1,.,.,TGTGCCAGCAGCTTAGAGGGAAGAGGGGACACTGAAGCTTTCTTT,CASSLEGRGDTEAFF
TRBV5-1,TRBJ1-2,.,.,TGCGCCAGCAGCTTTATGGAGGGCGGCTATGGCTACACCTTC,CASSFMEGGYGYTF
TRBV3-1/TRBV3-2,TRBJ1-2,.,.,TGTGCCAGCAGCCAGGCTATGAACTTTGACTATGGCTACACCTTC,CASSQAMNFDYGYTF
TRBV19,TRBJ2-3,.,.,TGTGCCAGTAGTCCCGTTTACGCAGCCTGGGCAGATACGCAGTATTTT,CASSPVYAAWADTQYF
TRBV19,TRBJ1-1,.,.,TGTGCCAGTACCCTGGACACCTTCAACACTGAAGCTTTCTTT,CASTLDTFNTEAFF
TRBV7-9,TRBJ1-4,.,.,TGTGCCAGCAGCTTAGACGTGATTGGGGGAATAAATGAAAAACTGTTTTTT,CASSLDVIGGINEKLFF
TRBV5-6,TRBJ1-2,.,once,TGTGCCAGCAGCTTGTGGGGCGGGTTTGGCTACACCTTC,CASSLWGGFGYTF
TRBV27,TRBJ2-7,TRBD1,.,TGTGCCAGCACCATGGGGGGACAGGGGGCATTCGAGCAGTACTTC,CASTMGGQGAFEQYF
TRBV28,TRBJ2-7,.,.,TGTGCCAGCACCTTGGGGTTGTTTTCCTACGAGCAGTACTTC,CASTLGLFSYEQYF
TRBV10-3,TRBJ1-3,.,.,TGTGCCATCAGCGATCCAAAGGGCGACCTTCATCCTCTCTCTGGAAACACCATATATTTT,CAISDPKGDLHPLSGNTIYF
TRBV5-5,TRBJ2-2,.,.,TGTGCCAGCAGCTTGGATTTGGCCGACGCGAACACCGGGGAGCTGTTTTTT,CASSLDLADANTGELFF
TRBV5-4,TRBJ1-2,TRBD1,.,TGTGCCAGCAGCCCAGGGACAGGGAGGAGACGAGGCTACACCTTC,CASSPGTGRRRGYTF
TRBV6-1,TRBJ1-1,.,.,TGTGCCAGCAGTGACGTTGGGCGGGGTGAGCAGGCTTTCTTT,CASSDVGRGEQAFF
TRBV4-1,TRBJ2-1,TRBD2,.,TGCGCCAGCAGCCAAGACACTAGCGGCGCAGACTACAATGAGCAGTTCTTC,CASSQDTSGADYNEQFF
TRBV5-1,TRBJ2-7,.,.,TGCGCCAGCAGCTTGGGGGTTCAGGCGGGCGAGCAGTACTTC,CASSLGVQAGEQYF
TRBV19,TRBJ1-1,TRBD1,.,TGTGCCAGTAGTATGACAGGGGGATCGGGGAACACTGAAGCTTTCTTT,CASSMTGGSGNTEAFF
TRBV11-2,TRBJ1-5,.,once,TGTGCCAGCAGCCTGGGGGGGGGCGTTCAGCCCCAGCATTTT,CASSLGGGVQPQHF
TRBV5-6,TRBJ2-7,TRBD1,.,TGTGCCAGCACCCCTGGGGCAGGGGGCGCCTACGAGCAGTACTTC,CASTPGAGGAYEQYF
TRBV25-1,TRBJ1-1,.,.,TGTGCCAGCACCCAAGAAGGAAACACTGAAGCTTTCTTT,CASTQEGNTEAFF
TRBV5-4,TRBJ2-3,.,.,TGTGCCAGCAGCTTGGGCCCAAGTGGCCCCACAGATACGCAGTATTTT,CASSLGPSGPTDTQYF
TRBV12-3/TRBV12-4,TRBJ1-1,.,.,TGTGCCAGCAGTTTGACGTACACTGAAGCTTTCTTT,CASSLTYTEAFF
TRBV24-1,TRBJ2-7,TRBD1,.,TGTGCCACCAGTGATTTGGGACAGGGTGGGACCTACGAGCAGTACTTC,CATSDLGQGGTYEQYF
TRBV29-1,TRBJ1-1,.,.,TGCAGCGCCCTTGCCCCGAGAGTCAGGGGCACTGAAGCTTTCTTT,CSALAPRVRGTEAFF
TRBV10-3,TRBJ2-3,TRBD2,.,TGTGCCATCTCACCGGCGGGAGACACAGATACGCAGTATTTT,CAISPAGDTDTQYF
TRBV18,TRBJ2-1,TRBD2,.,TGTGCCAGCTCACAGGTAGCGGGGGAATACAATGAGCAGTTCTTC,CASSQVAGEYNEQFF
TRBV3-1/TRBV3-2,TRBJ2-2,.,.,TGTGCCAGCAGCCAACTGGGAAGGACCGGGGAGCTGTTTTTT,CASSQLGRTGELFF
TRBV5-1,TRBJ2-7,.,.,TGCGCCAGCAGCTTGACCGCAAGCTCCTACGAGCAGTACTTC,CASSLTASSYEQYF
TRBV5-1,TRBJ2-5,TRBD1,.,TGCGCCAGCAGCGCAGGGACAGGGGAAGAGACCCAGTACTTC,CASSAGTGEETQYF
TRBV4-3,TRBJ1-3,.,.,TGCGCCAGCAGCCAAGATAGGGGCGAAGGAAACACCATATATTTT,CASSQDRGEGNTIYF
TRBV6-1,TRBJ2-4,TRBD1,.,TGTGCCAGCAGTGAAGAGGAAGGACAGGGGAACATTCAGTACTTC,CASSEEEGQGNIQYF
TRBV6-6,TRBJ2-7,.,.,TGTGCCAGCAGCACTCAGGATCGGGGGGAGCAGTACTTC,CASSTQDRGEQYF
TRBV7-9,TRBJ1-5,.,once,TGTGCCAGCAGCGTAGTAGATCAGCCCCAGCATTTT,CASSVVDQPQHF
TRBV4-2,TRBJ2-5,.,.,TGTGCCAGCAGCCTCGCGACGGGGGGCGTACAAGAGACCCAGTACTTC,CASSLATGGVQETQYF
TRBV19,TRBJ1-1,.,few,TGTGCCAGTACAGGGTATAGCACTGAAGCTTTCTTT,CASTGYSTEAFF
TRBV19,TRBJ1-4,.,.,TGTGCCAGTAGTACCGGGACCGCAACTAATGAAAAACTGTTTTTT,CASSTGTATNEKLFF
TRBV30,TRBJ1-5,.,.,TGTGCCTGGAGTTCAGGACCAACCCAGCATTTT,CAWSSGPTQHF